This T cell receptor (beta chain) was sequenced for a study of T cell responses to AZD1222 COVID-19 vaccine. The study's findings and limits: Reports say nearly half of spike-specific TCRs go after unmutated variant regions. The donors showed a predominance of white British ancestry and of females, with possible underestimation of clonal diversity. The study identified only five to seven AZD1222 recipients as seropositive at baseline.

Notes on this clone: As yet, its antigen is unknown.

Repertoires were generated with immunoSEQ multiplex PCR, while TCRdb's copy carries only in-frame clones and drops some. The sample has 150,000 to 200,000 clones, roughly 93% seen once; the top ten hold 3.5% to 5%. Losses at the gene ends were 4 bases for V and 5 bases for J; bases not matched to a gene: 2. Germline V gene lookup returns CDR1 SGHRS and CDR2 YFSETQ. This CDR3 is built from 13 residues. The chain uses TRBV5-1 and TRBJ1-1, with 10 bases aligning to TRBD1. The sequencing used peripheral blood, collected on day 0 of AZD1222 vaccination. This sequence originates from an adult in good health. The CDR3 DNA sequence: TGCGCCAGCAGCGCGGGACAGGGGACTGAAGCTTTCTTT. As protein: CASSAGQGTEAFF. The variable domain in full, completed from reference TRBV5-1 and TRBJ1-1, reads KAGVTQTPRYLIKTRGQQVTLSCSPISGHRSVSWYQQTPGQGLQFLFEYFSETQRNKGNFPGRFSGRQFSNSRSEMNVSTLELGDSALYLCASSAGQGTEAFFGQGTRLTVV.